The 14 T cell receptor beta chains presented below share a single source sample, sequenced in a study of OX40 agonist ivuxolimab in advanced cancers. Using immunoSEQ multiplex PCR, the repertoire was profiled, and TCRdb retains in-frame clones only, with some absent. In the table there are some 80,000 clones, approximately 85% of which are singletons. The sample in question was CD4+ or CD8+ T cells sorted from blood, obtained in a trial of the OX40 agonist ivuxolimab. Every receptor here comes from an adult with an advanced solid tumor such as melanoma, head and neck, liver or kidney cancer.

This clone has a handful of counts. This chain uses TRBV4-3 with TRBJ1-2; 8 bases line up with TRBD1. This CDR3 is 15 amino acids long. The junction had 8 bases not matched to a gene; V was cut back by 0 bases and J by 8 bases. Germline lookup yields CDR1 LGHNA and CDR2 YSLEER. The CDR3 reads CASSQEWQGARGYTF. CDR3 nucleotides: TGCGCCAGCAGCCAAGAGTGGCAGGGGGCGCGGGGCTACACCTTC.

The chain is built from TRBV6-5 and TRBJ1-3; 9 nucleotides match TRBD1. The CDR3 consists of 15 residues. The J segment lost 4 bases and the V segment lost 4 bases, leaving 5 bases of the junction unmatched. Germline values: CDR1 MNHEY, CDR2 SVGAGI. The CDR3 protein is CASSSAGTGGNTIYF. CDR3 coding DNA: TGTGCCAGCAGTTCGGCCGGGACAGGGGGAAACACCATATATTTT.

The rearrangement joins TRBV4-3 to TRBJ1-4; possibly TRBD1 for D (6 bases). The CDR3 loop spans 15 amino acids. V was cut by 0 bases and J by 4 bases, with 9 bases left in between. Germline V gives CDR1 LGHNA, CDR2 YSLEER. CDR3 loop: CASSQDRGFNEKLFF. For the CDR3, the DNA is TGCGCCAGCAGCCAAGATAGGGGGTTTAATGAAAAACTGTTTTTT.

This chain links TRBV18 with TRBJ1-4; D call uncertain. Per germline, CDR1 KGHSH and CDR2 LQKENI. The CDR3 contains 15 residues. Trimming removed 4 bases at V and 1 base at J, with 10 bases between. This CDR3 reads CASSRSPGTNEKLFF. The CDR3 nucleotides read TGTGCCAGCTCACGAAGTCCGGGAACTAATGAAAAACTGTTTTTT.

The V gene is TRBV7-2, the J gene TRBJ2-5, with D perhaps TRBD1 (6 bases). The V end was cut by 1 base, the J end by 1 base, with 13 bases between. The CDR3 spans 16 residues. Germline lookup yields CDR1 SGHTA and CDR2 FQGNSA. The chain's CDR3 is CASSLVVGASQETQYF. The CDR3 DNA follows: TGTGCCAGCAGCTTAGTGGTGGGGGCCTCCCAAGAGACCCAGTACTTC.

This sequence joins TRBV30 and TRBJ2-1; D remains unclear. This CDR3 has 12 amino acids. V lost 0 bases, J lost 9 bases, and 9 bases lay in between. Germline lookup yields CDR1 GTSNPN and CDR2 SVGIG (reference sequence). CDR3 DNA sequence: TGTGCCTGGAGTGTTCTTCAACGTGAGCAGTTCTTC. Encoded protein: CAWSVLQREQFF.

The chain is built from TRBV19 and TRBJ1-5; D ambiguous. The CDR3 has 15 amino acids. Germline CDR1 reads LNHDA; CDR2 reads SQIVND (reference sequence). The ends were cut back, 3 bases at V and 2 bases at J, with 11 bases in the middle. In nucleotides, the CDR3 is TGTGCCAGTAGTATTCTGGGGTCGGGCAATCAGCCCCAGCATTTT. Amino acid sequence: CASSILGSGNQPQHF.

The CDR3 DNA reads TGTGCCAGCAGCCTTCGTCCGGGACCGCAAAACTATGGCTACACCTTC. This gives the protein CASSLRPGPQNYGYTF. V usage is TRBV7-9 and J usage is TRBJ1-2, with D perhaps matching TRBD1 (5 bases). This CDR3 spans 16 amino acids. Germline V gene sequence: CDR1 SEHNR, CDR2 FQNEAQ (reference sequence). The V end lost 5 bases, the J end lost 2 bases, and 18 bases lay between the germline ends. The whole variable domain, remainder taken from reference TRBV7-9 and TRBJ1-2, is DTGVSQNPRHKITKRGQNVTFRCDPISEHNRLYWYRQTLGQGPEFLTYFQNEAQLEKSRLLSDRFSAERPKGSFSTLEIQRTEQGDSAMYLCASSLRPGPQNYGYTFGSGTRLTVV.

The genes are TRBV9 and TRBJ1-2; 7 positions match TRBD1. V dropped 2 bases and J dropped 6; count of bases not matched to a gene: 7. This CDR3 has 14 amino acids. Germline values: CDR1 SGDLS, CDR2 YYNGEE. The CDR3 nucleotides are TGTGCCAGCAGCGTCCCGGGACAGCGGAATGGCTACACCTTC. The encoded protein is CASSVPGQRNGYTF.

This clone was found a few times. The DNA for the CDR3 is TGTGCCAGCAGCTTAGATCCAGGGCCGGTAGCTGAAGCTTTCTTT. Translated: CASSLDPGPVAEAFF. The chain carries TRBV11-2 and TRBJ1-1; tentative D call: TRBD1 (5 bases). The germline V gene encodes CDR1 SGHAT and CDR2 FQNNGV. This CDR3 is built from 15 residues. Trimming removed 0 bases at V and 6 bases at J, with 14 bases between.

The chain has TRBV9 and TRBJ2-2; 10 positions match TRBD1. With 4 bases clipped from V and 3 bases from J, the junction kept 6 bases outside the gene matches. The CDR3 extends over 16 amino acids. The V gene's germline CDR1 is SGDLS and CDR2 YYNGEE. The CDR3 sequence is CASSPLGQGDTGELFF. Written as DNA, the CDR3 is TGTGCCAGCAGCCCACTCGGACAGGGGGACACCGGGGAGCTGTTTTTT.

CDR3: CASSLWSASDEQFF. The CDR3 nucleotides read TGTGCCAGCAGCTTATGGTCGGCAAGCGACGAGCAGTTCTTC. V and J are TRBV7-2 and TRBJ2-1; no clear D. V gave up 2 bases and J gave up 10 bases, with 15 bases separating them. The CDR3 spans 14 residues. Germline lookup yields CDR1 SGHTA and CDR2 FQGNSA.

The rearrangement joins TRBV19 to TRBJ1-1; D is possibly TRBD1 (5 bases). Germline CDR1 reads LNHDA; CDR2 reads SQIVND (reference sequence). V lost 1 base to trimming and J lost 4 bases, with 13 bases between them. The CDR3 has 15 amino acids. CDR3 in amino acids: CASSIAQGGSTEAFF. DNA of the CDR3: TGTGCCAGTAGTATAGCTCAGGGAGGGAGCACTGAAGCTTTCTTT.

The chain employs TRBV5-4 and TRBJ2-2, with TRBD1 as a possible D gene (5 bases). This CDR3 has 13 amino acids. V lost 2 bases, J lost 6 bases, and 8 bases lay in between. Per germline, CDR1 SGHNT and CDR2 YYREEE (reference sequence). The CDR3 DNA reads as TGTGCCAGCAGCTTTCAGGGTGCCGGGGAGCTGTTTTTT. Protein sequence: CASSFQGAGELFF.